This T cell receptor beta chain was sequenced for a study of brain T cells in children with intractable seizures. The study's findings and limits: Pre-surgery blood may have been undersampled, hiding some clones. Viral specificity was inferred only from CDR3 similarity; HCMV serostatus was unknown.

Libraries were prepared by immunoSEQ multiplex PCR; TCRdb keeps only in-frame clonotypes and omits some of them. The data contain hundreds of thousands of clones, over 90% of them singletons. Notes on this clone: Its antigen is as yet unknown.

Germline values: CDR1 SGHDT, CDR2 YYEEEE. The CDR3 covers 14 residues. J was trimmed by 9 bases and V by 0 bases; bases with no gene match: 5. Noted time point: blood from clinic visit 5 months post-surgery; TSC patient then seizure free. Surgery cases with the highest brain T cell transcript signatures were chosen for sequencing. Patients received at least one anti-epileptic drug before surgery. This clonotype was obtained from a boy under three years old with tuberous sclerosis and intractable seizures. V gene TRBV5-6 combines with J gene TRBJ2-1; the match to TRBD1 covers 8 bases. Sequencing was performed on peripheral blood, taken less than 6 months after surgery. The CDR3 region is CASSLGTGLSEQFF. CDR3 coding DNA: TGTGCCAGCAGCTTGGGGACAGGGTTAAGTGAGCAGTTCTTC. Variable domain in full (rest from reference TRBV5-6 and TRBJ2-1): DAGVTQSPTHLIKTRGQQVTLRCSPKSGHDTVSWYQQALGQGPQFIFQYYEEEERQRGNFPDRFSGHQFPNYSSELNVNALLLGDSALYLCASSLGTGLSEQFFGPGTRLTVL.